Each of the 7 T cell receptor beta chains below was sequenced from the same sample in a study of T cells in Graves' hyperthyroidism and ophthalmopathy. It was RNA transcripts that yielded the amplified TCR beta CDR3 regions. An initial round of RT-PCR targeting the TCR CDR3 relied on the HTBI primer set. TCRdb reprocessed the multiplex PCR reads via MiXCR and lists one record per CDR3 protein. The repertoire holds around 600,000 distinct CDR3 sequences, about a sixth seen once, with roughly 3.5% in the top ten. The sequenced material came from blood. All receptors come from a woman aged 40 to 50 with Graves' ophthalmopathy.

The table lists this clonotype with many counts. The chain links TRBV2 to TRBJ2-1; TRBD2 is a possible D gene (5 bases). This CDR3 has 15 residues. Trimming took off 3 bases at V and 2 bases at J, with 11 bases between the two ends. Germline CDR1 and CDR2: SNHLY and FYNNEI. The CDR3 region has the DNA TGTGCCAGCAGTGATCTAGCAGATACCTACAATGAGCAGTTCTTC. Its translation is CASSDLADTYNEQFF.

CDR3 DNA sequence: TGTGCCAGCAGTTACCCACACGGACAGGGCCATGGCTACACCTTC. Amino acid sequence: CASSYPHGQGHGYTF. The chain joins TRBV6-5 to TRBJ1-2; 8 positions agree with TRBD1. This CDR3 spans 15 amino acids. The germline V gene encodes CDR1 MNHEY and CDR2 SVGAGI. J was trimmed by 6 bases and V by 2 bases; bases with no gene match: 8.

This clonotype was observed a handful of times. The chain combines TRBV2 with TRBJ2-1; D gene unclear. From germline, CDR1 is SNHLY and CDR2 FYNNEI. This CDR3 has 10 residues. V dropped 6 bases and J dropped 7 bases, with 4 bases sitting between them. The CDR3, as DNA: TGTGCCAGCAGGCAGAATGAGCAGTTCTTC. Protein sequence: CASRQNEQFF.

This clonotype came up many times. V and J are TRBV11-2 and TRBJ2-7, with D perhaps being TRBD1 or TRBD2 (5 bases each). CDR3 length equals 15 residues. V dropped 2 bases and J dropped 3 bases, with 14 bases sitting between them. The germline V gene has CDR1 SGHAT and CDR2 FQNNGV. The CDR3 reads CASSLSRDGDYEQYF. The CDR3 nucleotides read TGTGCCAGCAGCTTATCCCGGGACGGGGACTACGAGCAGTACTTC.

This clonotype was recorded a few times. This chain joins TRBV5-5 and TRBJ2-7; 7 nucleotides match TRBD1. Trimming at V came to 1 base and at J to 3 bases, leaving 10 bases not matched to a gene. The CDR3 runs 16 residues. Germline loops: CDR1 SGHKS, CDR2 YYEKEE (reference sequence). The CDR3 loop is CASSLTTGVTIYEQYF. The CDR3 DNA sequence: TGTGCCAGCAGCTTGACCACAGGGGTTACCATCTACGAGCAGTACTTC.

The chain has TRBV6-5 and TRBJ2-7, with a weak D call TRBD1 (6 bases). CDR3 length: 19 residues. Trimming removed 2 bases at V and 1 base at J, with 24 bases between. Germline CDR1 is MNHEY and CDR2 is SVGAGI. CDR3 in amino acids: CASSYQRYLRGKISYEQYF. CDR3 DNA sequence: TGTGCCAGCAGTTACCAGCGTTACCTCAGGGGAAAAATTTCCTACGAGCAGTACTTC.

This clonotype showed up just a few times. The V and J genes are TRBV7-6 and TRBJ2-2, with TRBD2 matching 9 bases. Germline CDR1 SGHVS, CDR2 FNYEAQ. J gave up 2 bases and V 4 bases, and 5 bases lay outside the gene matches. There are 16 residues in the CDR3. DNA of the CDR3: TGTGCCAGCAGCTCAGAGACTAGCGGCAACACCGGGGAGCTGTTTTTT. This gives the protein CASSSETSGNTGELFF.